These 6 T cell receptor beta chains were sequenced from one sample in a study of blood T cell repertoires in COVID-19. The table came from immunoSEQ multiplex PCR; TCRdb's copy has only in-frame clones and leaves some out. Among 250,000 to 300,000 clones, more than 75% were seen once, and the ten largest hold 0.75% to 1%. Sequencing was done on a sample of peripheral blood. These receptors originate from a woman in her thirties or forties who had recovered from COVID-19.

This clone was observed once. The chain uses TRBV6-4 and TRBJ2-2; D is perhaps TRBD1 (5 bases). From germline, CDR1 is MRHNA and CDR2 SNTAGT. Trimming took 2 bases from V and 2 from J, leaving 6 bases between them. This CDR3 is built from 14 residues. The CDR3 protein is CASSDRGNTGELFF. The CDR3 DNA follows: TGTGCCAGCAGTGACAGGGGCAACACCGGGGAGCTGTTTTTT.

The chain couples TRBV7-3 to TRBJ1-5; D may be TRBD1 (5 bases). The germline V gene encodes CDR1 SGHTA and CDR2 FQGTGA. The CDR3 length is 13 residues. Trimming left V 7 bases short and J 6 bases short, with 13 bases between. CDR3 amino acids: CASNPRGGQPQHF. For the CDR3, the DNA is TGTGCCAGCAACCCAAGGGGTGGTCAGCCCCAGCATTTT.

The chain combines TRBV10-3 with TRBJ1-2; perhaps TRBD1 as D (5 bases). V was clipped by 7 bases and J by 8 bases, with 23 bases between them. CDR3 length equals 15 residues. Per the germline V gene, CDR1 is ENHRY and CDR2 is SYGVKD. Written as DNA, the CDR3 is TGTGCCATCACCCCAGGGACCGGGGGGGAAGGGGGCTACACCTTC. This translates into CAITPGTGGEGGYTF.

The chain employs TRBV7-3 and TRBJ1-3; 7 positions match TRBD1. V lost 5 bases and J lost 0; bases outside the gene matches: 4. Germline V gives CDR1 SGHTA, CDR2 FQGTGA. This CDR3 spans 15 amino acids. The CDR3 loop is CASSPTGASGNTIYF. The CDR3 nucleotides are TGTGCCAGCAGCCCCACAGGGGCCTCTGGAAACACCATATATTTT.

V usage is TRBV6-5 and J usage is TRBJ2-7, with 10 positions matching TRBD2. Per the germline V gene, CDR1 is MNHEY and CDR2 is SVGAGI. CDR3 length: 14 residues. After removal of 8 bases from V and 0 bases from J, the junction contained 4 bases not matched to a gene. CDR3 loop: CASQRTSGSYEQYV. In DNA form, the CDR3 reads TGTGCCAGCCAGAGGACTAGCGGCTCCTACGAGCAGTACGTC.

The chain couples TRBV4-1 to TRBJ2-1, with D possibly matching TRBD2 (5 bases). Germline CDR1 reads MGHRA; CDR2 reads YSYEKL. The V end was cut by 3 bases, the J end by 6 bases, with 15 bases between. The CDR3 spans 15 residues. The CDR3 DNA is TGCGCCAGCAGCCATTGGGGAAGCGGCGCCAATGAGCAGTTCTTC. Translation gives CASSHWGSGANEQFF.